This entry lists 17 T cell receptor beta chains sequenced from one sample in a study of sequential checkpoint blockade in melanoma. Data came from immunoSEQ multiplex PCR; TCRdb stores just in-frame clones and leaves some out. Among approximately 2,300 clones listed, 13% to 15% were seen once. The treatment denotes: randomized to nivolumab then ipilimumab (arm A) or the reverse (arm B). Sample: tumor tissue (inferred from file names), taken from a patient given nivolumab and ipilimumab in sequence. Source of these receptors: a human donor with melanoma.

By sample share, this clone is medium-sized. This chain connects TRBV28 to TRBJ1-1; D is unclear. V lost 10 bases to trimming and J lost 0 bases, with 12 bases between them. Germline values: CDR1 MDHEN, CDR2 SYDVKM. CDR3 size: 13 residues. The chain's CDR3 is CATFSQVNTEAFF. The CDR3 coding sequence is TGTGCCACCTTTTCTCAGGTGAACACTGAAGCTTTCTTT.

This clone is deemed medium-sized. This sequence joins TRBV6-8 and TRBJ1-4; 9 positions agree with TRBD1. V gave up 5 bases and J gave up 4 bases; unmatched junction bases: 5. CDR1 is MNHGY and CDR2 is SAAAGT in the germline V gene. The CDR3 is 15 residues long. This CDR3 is CASSPWTGVNEKLFF. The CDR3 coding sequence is TGTGCCAGCAGTCCATGGACAGGGGTTAATGAAAAACTGTTTTTT.

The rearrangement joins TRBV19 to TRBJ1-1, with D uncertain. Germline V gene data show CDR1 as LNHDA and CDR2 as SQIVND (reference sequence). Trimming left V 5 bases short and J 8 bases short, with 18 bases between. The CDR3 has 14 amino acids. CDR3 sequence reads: CASSAPRKDFEAFF. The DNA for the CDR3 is TGTGCCAGTAGTGCACCGCGAAAGGACTTCGAAGCTTTCTTT.

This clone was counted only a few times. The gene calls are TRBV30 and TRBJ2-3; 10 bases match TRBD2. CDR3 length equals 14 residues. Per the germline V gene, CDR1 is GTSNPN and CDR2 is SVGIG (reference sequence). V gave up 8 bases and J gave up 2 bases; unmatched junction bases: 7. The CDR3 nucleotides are TGTGCCACGCCAGCGGGAGGGCCCACAGATACGCAGTATTTT. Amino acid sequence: CATPAGGPTDTQYF.

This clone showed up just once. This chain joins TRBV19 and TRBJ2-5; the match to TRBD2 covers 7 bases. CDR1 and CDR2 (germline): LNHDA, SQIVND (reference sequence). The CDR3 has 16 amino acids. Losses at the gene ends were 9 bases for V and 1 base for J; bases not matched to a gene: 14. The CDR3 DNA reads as TGTGCCAGGCCAGACGGAGCGGGAATACTCCAAGAGACCCAGTACTTC. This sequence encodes CARPDGAGILQETQYF.

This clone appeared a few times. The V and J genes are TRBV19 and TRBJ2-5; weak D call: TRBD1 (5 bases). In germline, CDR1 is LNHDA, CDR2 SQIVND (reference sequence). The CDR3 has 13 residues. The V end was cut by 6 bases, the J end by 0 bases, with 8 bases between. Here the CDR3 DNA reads TGTGCCAGTAGGAGACAGTACCAAGAGACCCAGTACTTC. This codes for CASRRQYQETQYF.

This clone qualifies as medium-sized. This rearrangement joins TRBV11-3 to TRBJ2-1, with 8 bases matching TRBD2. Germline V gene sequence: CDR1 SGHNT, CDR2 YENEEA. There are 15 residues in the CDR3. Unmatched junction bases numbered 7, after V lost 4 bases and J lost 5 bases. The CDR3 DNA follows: TGTGCCAGCAGCTACCTAGCGGGTATTGACAATGAGCAGTTCTTC. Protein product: CASSYLAGIDNEQFF.

The chain's CDR3 is CASSVDLVDRGYNEQFF. Written as DNA, the CDR3 is TGTGCCAGCAGCGTAGACCTTGTGGACAGGGGTTACAATGAGCAGTTCTTC. V is TRBV9 and J is TRBJ2-1; 9 bases map to TRBD1. From germline, CDR1 is SGDLS and CDR2 YYNGEE. V was clipped by 0 bases and J by 4 bases; unmatched bases: 8. The CDR3 contains 17 residues.

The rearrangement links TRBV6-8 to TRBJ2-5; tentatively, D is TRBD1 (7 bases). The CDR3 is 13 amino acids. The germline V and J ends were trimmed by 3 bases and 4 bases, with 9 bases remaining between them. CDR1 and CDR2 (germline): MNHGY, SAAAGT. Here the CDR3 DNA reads TGTGCCAGCAGTTATCAGGGGGGAGAGACCCAGTACTTC. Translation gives CASSYQGGETQYF.

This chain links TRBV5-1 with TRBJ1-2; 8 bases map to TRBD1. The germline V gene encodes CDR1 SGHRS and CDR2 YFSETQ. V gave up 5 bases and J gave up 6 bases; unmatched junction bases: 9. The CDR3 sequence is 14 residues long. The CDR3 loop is CASRVGQGVDGYTF. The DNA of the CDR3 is TGCGCCAGCAGGGTTGGACAGGGAGTGGATGGCTACACCTTC.

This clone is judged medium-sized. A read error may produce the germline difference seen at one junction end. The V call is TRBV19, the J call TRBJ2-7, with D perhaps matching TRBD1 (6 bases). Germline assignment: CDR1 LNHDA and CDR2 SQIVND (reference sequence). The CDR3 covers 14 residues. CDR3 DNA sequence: TGTGCGACTAAGACAGGAATTGACTCCGACGAGCAGTACTTC. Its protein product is CATKTGIDSDEQYF. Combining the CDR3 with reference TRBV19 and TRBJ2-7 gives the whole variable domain DGGITQSPKYLFRKEGQNVTLSCEQNLNHDAMYWYRQDPGQGLRLIYYSQIVNDFQKGDIAEGYSVSREKKESFPLTVTSAQKNPTAFYLCATKTGIDSDEQYFGPGTRLTVT.

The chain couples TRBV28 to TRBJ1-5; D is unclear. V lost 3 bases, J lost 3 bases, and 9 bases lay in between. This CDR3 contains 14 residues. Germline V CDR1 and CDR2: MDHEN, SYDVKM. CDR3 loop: CASSFVADNQPQHF. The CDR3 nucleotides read TGTGCCAGCAGTTTTGTAGCGGACAATCAGCCCCAGCATTTT.

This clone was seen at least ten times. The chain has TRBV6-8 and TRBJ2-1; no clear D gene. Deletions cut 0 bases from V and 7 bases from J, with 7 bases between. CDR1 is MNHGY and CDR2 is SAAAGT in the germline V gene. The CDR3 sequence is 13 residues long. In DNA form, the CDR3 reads TGTGCCAGCAGTTACTCGGGCCTTAATGAGCAGTTCTTC. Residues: CASSYSGLNEQFF.

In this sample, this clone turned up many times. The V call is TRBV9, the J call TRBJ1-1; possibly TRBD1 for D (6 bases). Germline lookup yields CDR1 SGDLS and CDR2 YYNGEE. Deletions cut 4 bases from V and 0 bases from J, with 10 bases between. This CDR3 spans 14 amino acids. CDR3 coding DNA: TGTGCCAGCAGCTCCGGGACACTGAACACTGAAGCTTTCTTT. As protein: CASSSGTLNTEAFF. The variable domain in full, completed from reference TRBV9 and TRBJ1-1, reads DSGVTQTPKHLITATGQRVTLRCSPRSGDLSVYWYQQSLDQGLQFLIQYYNGEERAKGNILERFSAQQFPDLHSELNLSSLELGDSALYFCASSSGTLNTEAFFGQGTRLTVV.

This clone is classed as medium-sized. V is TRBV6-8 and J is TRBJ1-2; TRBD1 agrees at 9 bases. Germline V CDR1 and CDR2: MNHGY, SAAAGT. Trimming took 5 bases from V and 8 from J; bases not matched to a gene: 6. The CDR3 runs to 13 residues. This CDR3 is CASSPRTGEGYTF. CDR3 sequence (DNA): TGTGCCAGCAGTCCCCGGACAGGGGAAGGCTACACCTTC.

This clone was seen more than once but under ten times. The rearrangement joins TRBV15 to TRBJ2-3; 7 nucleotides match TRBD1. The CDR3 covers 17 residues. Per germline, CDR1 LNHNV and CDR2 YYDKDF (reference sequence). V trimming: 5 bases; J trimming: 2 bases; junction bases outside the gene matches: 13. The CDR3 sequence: CATSPTGRVLTTDTQYF. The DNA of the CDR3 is TGTGCCACCAGCCCGACAGGGCGGGTGTTAACCACAGATACGCAGTATTTT.

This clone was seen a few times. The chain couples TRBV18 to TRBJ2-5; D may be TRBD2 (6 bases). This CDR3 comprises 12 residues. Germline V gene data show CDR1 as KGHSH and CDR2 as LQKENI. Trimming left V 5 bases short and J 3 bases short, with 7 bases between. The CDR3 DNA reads TGTGCCAGCTCAGGGACTGAAGAGACCCAGTACTTC. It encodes CASSGTEETQYF.